This T cell receptor beta chain was found in a study of T cells in Graves' hyperthyroidism and ophthalmopathy. V was pared by 2 bases and J by 3 bases, with 6 bases between. CDR1 and CDR2 from the germline V gene are ENHRY and SYGVKD. This CDR3 comprises 13 residues. Amplified TCR beta CDR3 regions came from RNA transcripts. Primed by the HTBI set, a first-round RT-PCR was run on the TCR CDR3. TCRdb redid the calling of the multiplex PCR reads with MiXCR, one entry per CDR3 protein. The sample has 700,000 or so distinct CDR3 sequences; around 15% are singletons. This clonotype appeared once. Sequenced: blood. The J gene is TRBJ2-3, the V gene TRBV10-3; D unresolved. The receptor comes from a woman in her forties or fifties with Graves' ophthalmopathy. CDR3 in amino acids: CAISEGITDTQYF. The CDR3 bases are TGTGCCATCAGTGAGGGCATTACAGATACGCAGTATTTT.